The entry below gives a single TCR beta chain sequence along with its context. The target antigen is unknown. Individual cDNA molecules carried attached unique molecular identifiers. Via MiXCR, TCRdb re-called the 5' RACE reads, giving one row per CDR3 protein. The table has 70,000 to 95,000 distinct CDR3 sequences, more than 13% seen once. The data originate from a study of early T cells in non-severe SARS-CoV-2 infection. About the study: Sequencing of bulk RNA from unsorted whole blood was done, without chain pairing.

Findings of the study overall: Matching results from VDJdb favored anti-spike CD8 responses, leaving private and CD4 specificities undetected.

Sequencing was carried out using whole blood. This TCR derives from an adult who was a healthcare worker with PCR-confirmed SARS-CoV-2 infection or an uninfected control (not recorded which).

This chain's CDR3 is CASDDRVGSPLHF. The CDR3 DNA is TGTGCCAGTGACGACAGGGTCGGCTCACCCCTCCACTTT. The V call is TRBV19, the J call TRBJ1-6; 7 bases are a match to TRBD1. Germline values: CDR1 LNHDA, CDR2 SQIVND (reference sequence). The ends lost 8 bases at V and 10 bases at J; junction bases unmatched: 8. The CDR3 extends over 13 amino acids.